One and the same sample provided the 30 T cell receptor beta chains below, sequenced in a study of T cells in Graves' hyperthyroidism and ophthalmopathy. Amplification of TCR beta CDR3 regions was performed using RNA transcripts as template. A first-round RT-PCR of the TCR CDR3 used the HTBI primer set. TCRdb independently ran MiXCR on the multiplex PCR reads; one entry per CDR3 protein. The profile shows 300,000 to 350,000 distinct CDR3 sequences, over 15% of them singletons. Sequenced: blood. The receptor source for this set is a woman between 35 and 50 years old with Graves' ophthalmopathy.

V is TRBV28 and J is TRBJ1-1; D is possibly TRBD1 (6 bases). Germline assignment: CDR1 MDHEN and CDR2 SYDVKM. The V gene lost 6 bases and the J gene lost 8 bases, with 13 bases spanning the gap. This CDR3 comprises 12 residues. CDR3 in DNA: TGTGCCAGCAGCTTACGGACAGCCGAAGCTTTCTTT. It codes for CASSLRTAEAFF.

Ten or more counts support this clonotype. The rearrangement uses TRBV20-1 and TRBJ2-7; D is unresolved. This CDR3 is 14 amino acids long. Germline CDR1 DFQATT, CDR2 SNEGSKA (reference sequence). V was cut by 0 bases and J by 3 bases, with 12 bases left in between. The CDR3 is CSARDPTVVYEQYF. In DNA form, the CDR3 reads TGCAGTGCTAGAGATCCCACAGTGGTCTACGAGCAGTACTTC.

As DNA, the CDR3 is TGTGCCAGCAGTCGTTCAGTTTCTGAAGCTTTCTTT. Its translation is CASSRSVSEAFF. The chain joins TRBV6-1 to TRBJ1-1; unclear D gene. CDR3 length: 12 amino acids. Trimming took off 5 bases at V and 6 bases at J, with 10 bases between the two ends. Looked up from germline, CDR1 is MNHNS and CDR2 is SASEGT.

This clonotype was recorded at least ten times. The chain carries TRBV6-2 or TRBV6-3 and TRBJ1-5; no clear D gene. V lost 10 bases, J lost 0 bases, and 19 bases lay in between. CDR3 length equals 16 residues. CDR1 and CDR2 (germline): MNHEY, SVGEGT. This chain's CDR3 is CATTTVAGYSNQPQHF. CDR3 DNA: TGTGCCACCACGACGGTTGCAGGTTATAGCAATCAGCCCCAGCATTTT.

This clonotype was detected many times. V and J are TRBV6-1 and TRBJ1-3, with 7 bases lining up with TRBD1. CDR3 size: 14 residues. Germline V gives CDR1 MNHNS, CDR2 SASEGT. J gave up 4 bases and V 4 bases, and 4 bases lay outside the gene matches. CDR3 loop: CASSGGTEGNTIYF. The CDR3 DNA reads TGTGCCAGCAGTGGGGGGACAGAAGGAAACACCATATATTTT.

The table lists this clonotype with many counts. The rearrangement joins TRBV6-5 to TRBJ2-7; TRBD1 aligns across 7 bases. Germline assignment: CDR1 MNHEY and CDR2 SVGAGI. V gave up 0 bases and J gave up 2 bases; unmatched junction bases: 4. The CDR3 is 15 amino acids. For the CDR3, the DNA is TGTGCCAGCAGTTACTCTGGGACAGAAGCCTACGAGCAGTACTTC. Protein sequence: CASSYSGTEAYEQYF.

The genes are TRBV7-2 and TRBJ1-2; 8 bases match TRBD1. CDR3 size: 16 residues. Germline values: CDR1 SGHTA, CDR2 FQGNSA. Germline trimming cut 0 bases from V and 5 bases from J; bases unmatched to any gene: 8. CDR3 in amino acids: CASSLADQGARYGYTF. In DNA form, the CDR3 reads TGTGCCAGCAGCTTAGCGGACCAGGGGGCTAGGTATGGCTACACCTTC.

This clonotype has a count of ten or more. V gene TRBV29-1 combines with J gene TRBJ1-1; D perhaps matches TRBD1 (5 bases). Trimming took off 4 bases at V and 3 bases at J, with 12 bases between the two ends. This CDR3 has 13 residues. From germline, CDR1 is SQVTM and CDR2 ANQGSEA. CDR3 DNA sequence: TGCAGCGTTGTGGGGCGGCTTTACACTGAAGCTTTCTTT. Its protein is CSVVGRLYTEAFF.

The chain joins TRBV2 to TRBJ2-5; 8 bases map to TRBD2. The length of the CDR3 is 15 residues. The J segment lost 5 bases and the V segment lost 2 bases, leaving 7 bases of the junction unmatched. Germline lookup yields CDR1 SNHLY and CDR2 FYNNEI. DNA of the CDR3: TGTGCCAGCAGTGAAAATAGCGGGGTCCGGGAGACCCAGTACTTC. Encoded protein: CASSENSGVRETQYF.

Many counts were recorded for this clonotype. This chain connects TRBV12-3 or TRBV12-4 to TRBJ2-7, with no clear D. Trimming cost V 8 bases and J 0 bases, with 11 bases left between them. CDR3 length equals 13 residues. The CDR3 DNA reads as TGTGCCAGCCTCCGCGCAGACTCCTACGAGCAGTACTTC. Protein product: CASLRADSYEQYF.

This clonotype was counted many times. The genes are TRBV7-2 and TRBJ2-7; D unclear. Germline V lookup: CDR1 SGHTA, CDR2 FQGNSA. The CDR3 has 14 amino acids. Trimming pared 0 bases from V and 3 bases from J, leaving 9 bases between. The CDR3 sequence: CASSLAAAGYEQYF. For the CDR3, the DNA is TGTGCCAGCAGCTTAGCAGCAGCCGGCTACGAGCAGTACTTC. The entire variable domain, with the rest obtained from reference TRBV7-2 and TRBJ2-7, is as follows: GAGVSQSPSNKVTEKGKDVELRCDPISGHTALYWYRQSLGQGLEFLIYFQGNSAPDKSGLPSDRFSAERTGGSVSTLTIQRTQQEDSAVYLCASSLAAAGYEQYFGPGTRLTVT.

Ten or more counts support this clonotype. The chain links TRBV20-1 to TRBJ2-7; 9 bases are shared with TRBD2. V gave up 1 base and J gave up 2 bases; unmatched junction bases: 9. This CDR3 spans 16 amino acids. Per the germline V gene, CDR1 is DFQATT and CDR2 is SNEGSKA (reference sequence). DNA of the CDR3: TGCAGTGCTAGAGGGAATCTAGCGGGACGGGCCTACGAGCAGTACTTC. Protein sequence: CSARGNLAGRAYEQYF.

The chain joins TRBV7-2 to TRBJ2-7, with 9 nucleotides matching TRBD2. There are 11 residues in the CDR3. Germline V gene data show CDR1 as SGHTA and CDR2 as FQGNSA. V shed 1 base, J shed 13 bases, and the junction held 2 bases outside the gene matches. CDR3 sequence: CASSLGGGAYF. For the CDR3, the DNA is TGTGCCAGCAGCTTAGGCGGGGGGGCTTACTTC.

This clonotype was observed many times. The CDR3 DNA reads as TGTGCCAGCAGCTTACGGGTAACGAAGCCGGCTTTCTTT. Amino acids: CASSLRVTKPAFF. The chain joins TRBV5-6 to TRBJ1-1; no clear D gene. This CDR3 comprises 13 residues. The V end lost 2 bases, the J end lost 11 bases, and 16 bases lay between the germline ends. In germline, CDR1 is SGHDT, CDR2 YYEEEE.

Ten or more counts support this clonotype. The V call is TRBV11-1, the J call TRBJ1-1, with 9 positions matching TRBD1. Germline trimming cut 4 bases from V and 7 bases from J; bases unmatched to any gene: 10. Germline loops: CDR1 SGHAT, CDR2 FQDESV (reference sequence). This CDR3 has 15 residues. The CDR3, as DNA: TGTGCCAGCAGCTCATCCTCCGGGACAGGGCTTGAAGCTTTCTTT. It specifies CASSSSSGTGLEAFF.

Of note for this clonotype: The junction differs from germline at one of its ends, possibly a read error. This chain joins TRBV7-2 and TRBJ2-7, with 8 bases that match TRBD2. Germline V gene sequence: CDR1 SGHTA, CDR2 FQGNSA. This CDR3 contains 16 residues. CDR3 loop: CASSIAGSGKTYEQYF. The CDR3 nucleotides are TGTGCCAGCAGCATAGCGGGTAGCGGGAAGACCTACGAGCAGTACTTC.

In this sample, this clonotype turned up many times. The chain employs TRBV6-1 and TRBJ2-2; 8 nucleotides line up with TRBD2. Trimming took 4 bases from V and 4 from J; bases not matched to a gene: 8. The germline gives CDR1 MNHNS, CDR2 SASEGT. The CDR3 sequence is 16 residues long. CDR3 loop: CASSAEAGVPTGELFF. The CDR3 nucleotides read TGTGCCAGCAGTGCCGAAGCGGGAGTACCCACCGGGGAGCTGTTTTTT.

This clonotype was observed many times. The chain is built from TRBV6-5 and TRBJ2-7; D remains ambiguous. Trimming took 0 bases from V and 2 from J, leaving 14 bases between them. This CDR3 comprises 16 residues. The germline gives CDR1 MNHEY, CDR2 SVGAGI. The CDR3, as DNA: TGTGCCAGCAGTTACTCGCCTTTCACAGACACCTACGAGCAGTACTTC. This encodes CASSYSPFTDTYEQYF.

This clonotype was picked up many times. CDR3 region: CASTPTGGNYGYTF. As DNA, the CDR3 is TGTGCCAGTACCCCGACAGGGGGCAACTATGGCTACACCTTC. V usage is TRBV19 and J usage is TRBJ1-2, with 10 positions matching TRBD1. Germline V gene sequence: CDR1 LNHDA, CDR2 SQIVND (reference sequence). V shed 7 bases and J 2 bases; nucleotides not matched to a gene: 4. This CDR3 has 14 amino acids.

The CDR3 region is CASSGLADYEQYF. Written as DNA, the CDR3 is TGTGCCAGCAGTGGACTAGCAGACTACGAGCAGTACTTC. This chain uses TRBV6-1 with TRBJ2-7; 7 bases are shared with TRBD2. CDR3 length: 13 amino acids. Germline V lookup: CDR1 MNHNS, CDR2 SASEGT. Losses at the gene ends were 4 bases for V and 3 bases for J; bases not matched to a gene: 3.

This clonotype was seen many times. This CDR3 is CASSLYYGGEQYF. The CDR3 DNA reads TGTGCCAGCAGCTTGTATTATGGTGGCGAGCAGTACTTC. The chain employs TRBV11-3 and TRBJ2-7; no reliable D call. Trimming pared 3 bases from V and 6 bases from J, leaving 12 bases between. This CDR3 comprises 13 residues. Germline-derived CDR1 and CDR2 are SGHNT and YENEEA. Combining the CDR3 with reference TRBV11-3 and TRBJ2-7 gives the whole variable domain EAGVVQSPRYKIIEKKQPVAFWCNPISGHNTLYWYLQNLGQGPELLIRYENEEAVDDSQLPKDRFSAERLKGVDSTLKIQPAELGDSAVYLCASSLYYGGEQYFGPGTRLTVT.

This clonotype was found many times. This chain joins TRBV6-1 and TRBJ2-7; D not certain. Germline CDR1 MNHNS, CDR2 SASEGT. The CDR3 runs 13 residues. Trimming shortened V by 7 bases and J by 2 bases, and 12 bases separated the two germline ends. The CDR3 DNA reads as TGTGCCAGCATTGGACCGGCCGCCTACGAGCAGTACTTC. This encodes CASIGPAAYEQYF.

Many counts were recorded for this clonotype. The chain has TRBV2 and TRBJ2-7; D may match TRBD1 or TRBD2 (5 bases each). The germline V and J ends were trimmed by 6 bases and 3 bases, with 12 bases remaining between them. The germline V gene encodes CDR1 SNHLY and CDR2 FYNNEI. The CDR3 length is 13 residues. The CDR3 DNA is TGTGCCAGCAGGGGGGACGAGGACTACGAGCAGTACTTC. Translation gives CASRGDEDYEQYF.

This clonotype has at least ten counts. The chain uses TRBV6-2 or TRBV6-3 and TRBJ2-2; D is ambiguous. This CDR3 has 17 residues. Germline V gene data show CDR1 as MNHEY and CDR2 as SVGEGT. The V gene lost 7 bases and the J gene lost 1 base, with 19 bases spanning the gap. This CDR3 reads CASTPNEQRLNTGELFF. The CDR3 DNA reads TGTGCCAGCACCCCAAACGAACAGAGGTTGAACACCGGGGAGCTGTTTTTT.

This clonotype was seen repeatedly, ten times or more. V is TRBV5-1 and J is TRBJ1-2; D not resolved. The CDR3 covers 13 residues. Per the germline V gene, CDR1 is SGHRS and CDR2 is YFSETQ. Trimming cost V 2 bases and J 4 bases, with 9 bases left between them. For the CDR3, the DNA is TGCGCCAGCAGCTTTTCCCGGGCCTATGGCTACACCTTC. Its protein product is CASSFSRAYGYTF.

There are many counts of this clonotype. The gene calls are TRBV12-3 or TRBV12-4 and TRBJ2-6, with D unresolved. Trimming took 2 bases from V and 4 from J, leaving 15 bases between them. This CDR3 has 17 residues. CDR3 in amino acids: CASSLNPRAPGANVLTF. The CDR3 DNA sequence: TGTGCCAGCAGTTTAAATCCTCGGGCGCCAGGGGCCAACGTCCTGACTTTC.

The count of this clonotype is one. The chain links TRBV6-1 to TRBJ2-6, with D perhaps TRBD1 (6 bases). V was pared by 7 bases and J by 2 bases, with 12 bases between. CDR1 and CDR2 from the germline V gene are MNHNS and SASEGT. The CDR3 runs 15 residues. DNA of the CDR3: TGTGCCAGCATCAAAAGGACAGCTGGGGCCAACGTCCTGACTTTC. It translates to CASIKRTAGANVLTF.

This clonotype was observed at least ten times. The chain links TRBV30 to TRBJ2-5; D gene unclear. V lost 4 bases and J lost 1, with 10 bases in between. The CDR3 is 13 amino acids. CDR1 and CDR2 from the germline V gene are GTSNPN and SVGIG (reference sequence). This CDR3 reads CAWNKDLQETQYF. The CDR3 bases are TGTGCCTGGAACAAGGATCTCCAAGAGACCCAGTACTTC.

This clonotype was detected ten times or more. This rearrangement joins TRBV4-2 to TRBJ1-2; D unresolved. CDR3 size: 11 residues. Trimming took off 0 bases at V and 7 bases at J, with 3 bases between the two ends. Germline CDR1 LGHNA, CDR2 YNFKEQ. In nucleotides, the CDR3 is TGTGCCAGCAGCCAAGACGTTGGCTACACCTTC. Translated: CASSQDVGYTF.

This clonotype was seen many times. DNA of the CDR3: TGTGCCTGGGGTGGTTGGGGGTCTCAGCTAGAGACCCAGTACTTC. As protein: CAWGGWGSQLETQYF. This chain joins TRBV30 and TRBJ2-5, with D perhaps being TRBD1 or TRBD2 (5 bases each). This CDR3 has 15 amino acids. V lost 5 bases and J 4 bases, leaving 20 bases between the germline ends. The germline gives CDR1 GTSNPN, CDR2 SVGIG (reference sequence).